Listed below are T cell receptor beta chains from one sample, sequenced in a study of T cell responses to AZD1222 COVID-19 vaccine. Using immunoSEQ multiplex PCR, the repertoire was profiled, and TCRdb retains in-frame clones only, with some absent. The repertoire includes approximately 200,000 clones, roughly 94% of them detected once, and 1.7% sits in the top ten. This sample comprised peripheral blood, obtained 28 days after the second dose of the MenACWY control vaccine. The receptors come from an adult who received the MenACWY meningococcal vaccine as a control. Both conserved end residues are part of each CDR3. The order of the fields is CDR3 length, J gene, V gene, D gene, clone size, CDR3 DNA, CDR3 protein. A D gene is named only where the DNA matches it firmly. Clone size is given for some rows only: seen once, a few or many times, or a class if the clone is expanded.

>15|TRBJ2-1|TRBV27|-|-
TGTGCCAGCAGTTCCCTCAGGGTCATAGGAAATGAGCAGTTCTTC
CASSSLRVIGNEQFF
>12|TRBJ1-2|TRBV19|-|-
TGTGCCAGTAGTGCCGGGACCCGTGGCTACACCTTC
CASSAGTRGYTF
>13|TRBJ2-7|TRBV4-3|-|-
TGCGCCAGCAGCCAAGACCGAGCCTACGAGCAGTACTTC
CASSQDRAYEQYF
>16|TRBJ2-1|TRBV6-2/TRBV6-3|TRBD2|-
TGTGCCAGCAGTCCGCGGACTAGCGGGATATCAACGCCGCAGTTCTTC
CASSPRTSGISTPQFF
>12|TRBJ2-2|TRBV9|-|-
TGTGCCAGCAGCTTCGCAGGGCGGGAGCTGTTTTTT
CASSFAGRELFF
>13|TRBJ1-1|TRBV5-4|-|once
TGTGCCAGCAGCTGGGACCCAGGCGCTGAAGCTTTCTTT
CASSWDPGAEAFF
>15|TRBJ1-6|TRBV28|-|-
TGTGCCAGCAGCCTCGCGGGGGCCGGGAATTCACCCCTCCACTTT
CASSLAGAGNSPLHF
>15|TRBJ2-1|TRBV28|-|-
TGTGCCAGCAGTTTTGGGGGTAGCTCCTACAATGAGCAGTTCTTC
CASSFGGSSYNEQFF
>14|TRBJ1-1|TRBV9|-|-
TGTGCCAGCAGCTCCGACAGCATGAACACTGAAGCTTTCTTT
CASSSDSMNTEAFF
>15|TRBJ2-2|TRBV13|TRBD2|-
TGTGCCAGCAGCTTCCAGCGGGGGGGCACCGGGGAGCTGTTTTTT
CASSFQRGGTGELFF
>16|TRBJ1-4|TRBV5-1|-|-
TGCGCCAGCGGCTCGGGGGGGACTTCAACTAATGAAAAACTGTTTTTT
CASGSGGTSTNEKLFF
>15|TRBJ1-5|TRBV28|TRBD1|-
TGTGCCAGCAGTTCGGCCGGGACAGGGGATCAGCCCCAGCATTTT
CASSSAGTGDQPQHF
>12|TRBJ1-1|TRBV7-2|-|-
TGTGCCAGCAGCTTCCGAAACACTGAAGCTTTCTTT
CASSFRNTEAFF
>13|TRBJ2-5|TRBV27|-|-
TGTGCCAGCAGTTTAACTTTTGAAGAGACCCAGTACTTC
CASSLTFEETQYF
>14|TRBJ1-2|TRBV5-1|TRBD1|once
TGCGCCAGCAGCGCGGGACAGGCCATGGGAGGCTACACCTTC
CASSAGQAMGGYTF
>14|TRBJ1-2|TRBV7-8|TRBD1|-
TGTGCCAGCAGCTCTCGGACAGGGGACTATGGCTACACCTTC
CASSSRTGDYGYTF
>15|TRBJ1-4|TRBV5-6|TRBD1|-
TGTGCCAGCAGCTCAACAGGGGAAGGGGAGGAAAAACTGTTTTTT
CASSSTGEGEEKLFF
>14|TRBJ1-2|TRBV30|-|few
TGTGCCTGGAGTGTTGGAGGGGCTCGGGTTGGCTACACCTTC
CAWSVGGARVGYTF
>14|TRBJ1-4|TRBV4-3|-|-
TGCGCCAGCAGCCAAGAATGGGGACATGAAAAACTGTTTTTT
CASSQEWGHEKLFF
>14|TRBJ2-1|TRBV7-3|TRBD1|-
TGTGCCAGCAGCTTAGGGACAGGCTACAATGAGCAGTTCTTC
CASSLGTGYNEQFF
>14|TRBJ2-3|TRBV14|-|-
TGTGCCAGCAGCCAAGAACAGGGCCCAGATACGCAGTATTTT
CASSQEQGPDTQYF
>17|TRBJ1-2|TRBV18|-|-
TGTGCCAGCTCACCCGCTGAGACAGAAACTTTTTGGTATGGCTACACCTTC
CASSPAETETFWYGYTF
>13|TRBJ2-7|TRBV5-8|-|-
TGTGCCAGCAGCCCTTGGGCAGCCTACGAGCAGTACTTC
CASSPWAAYEQYF
>15|TRBJ1-3|TRBV7-2|-|-
TGTGCCAGCAGGCACAATACAGGGACTGGAAACACCATATATTTT
CASRHNTGTGNTIYF
>14|TRBJ1-1|TRBV6-5|-|-
TGTGCCAGCAGTTACGACAGGCAGAACACTGAAGCTTTCTTT
CASSYDRQNTEAFF
>13|TRBJ2-2|TRBV19|-|-
TGTGCCAGTAGTAACAGAAACACCGGGGAGCTGTTTTTT
CASSNRNTGELFF
>13|TRBJ1-1|TRBV11-2|-|-
TGTGCCAGCAGCTTATGGGGGGGTACTGGGGCTTTCTTT
CASSLWGGTGAFF
>16|TRBJ2-7|TRBV5-8|TRBD1|-
TGTGCCAGCAGCTACGGACAGGTGCTTACATCCTACGAGCAGTACTTC
CASSYGQVLTSYEQYF
>14|TRBJ2-7|TRBV5-4|-|-
TGTGCCAGCAGCTTCCCCAGGGAACCCTACGAGCAGTACTTC
CASSFPREPYEQYF
>13|TRBJ1-1|TRBV7-3|-|-
TGTGCCAGCAGCTTATGGGGGAACACTGAAGCTTTCTTT
CASSLWGNTEAFF
>15|TRBJ1-1|TRBV2|-|-
TGTGCCAGCAGTCGGCGCGATCCGATGAACACTGAAGCTTTCTTT
CASSRRDPMNTEAFF
>12|TRBJ1-1|TRBV7-9|-|-
TGTGCCAGCAGCCCCCCAACAGTGGAAGCTTTCTTT
CASSPPTVEAFF
>17|TRBJ1-2|TRBV6-2/TRBV6-3|-|few
TGTGCCAGCAGTTACCCCTCTCAGGGGCGTGAAGACTATGGCTACACCTTC
CASSYPSQGREDYGYTF
>15|TRBJ2-1|TRBV5-5|TRBD1|once
TGTGCCAGCAGCCCGACAGGGGGCGTTTGGAATGAGCAGTTCTTC
CASSPTGGVWNEQFF
>14|TRBJ2-1|TRBV3-1/TRBV3-2|-|-
TGTGCCAGCAGCCTGAGGACAGCCTTCAATGAGCAGTTCTTC
CASSLRTAFNEQFF
>13|TRBJ2-7|TRBV28|TRBD1|-
TGTGCCAGCAGTTCCGGACAGGGCTACGAGCAGTACTTC
CASSSGQGYEQYF
>14|TRBJ2-7|TRBV14|-|-
TGTGCCAGCAGCCAAGGACTAGGCCCCTACGAGCAGTACTTC
CASSQGLGPYEQYF
>15|TRBJ2-7|TRBV7-9|TRBD2|-
TGTGCCAGCAGCCCAGACTGGACTAGCGGCTACGAGCAGTACTTC
CASSPDWTSGYEQYF
>14|TRBJ2-1|TRBV7-9|-|once
TGTGCCAGCAGCTTTGAGACATATTACAATGAGCAGTTCTTC
CASSFETYYNEQFF
>11|TRBJ2-3|TRBV28|-|-
TGTGCCAGCAGCGAGGGTCGTACGCAGTATTTT
CASSEGRTQYF
>13|TRBJ2-7|TRBV2|TRBD1|-
TGTGCCAGCAGTGGGGGGACAGACTACGAGCAGTACTTC
CASSGGTDYEQYF
>14|TRBJ1-2|TRBV18|-|-
TGTGCCAGCTCACCACCGGGGAGGGCCCCTGGCTACACCTTC
CASSPPGRAPGYTF